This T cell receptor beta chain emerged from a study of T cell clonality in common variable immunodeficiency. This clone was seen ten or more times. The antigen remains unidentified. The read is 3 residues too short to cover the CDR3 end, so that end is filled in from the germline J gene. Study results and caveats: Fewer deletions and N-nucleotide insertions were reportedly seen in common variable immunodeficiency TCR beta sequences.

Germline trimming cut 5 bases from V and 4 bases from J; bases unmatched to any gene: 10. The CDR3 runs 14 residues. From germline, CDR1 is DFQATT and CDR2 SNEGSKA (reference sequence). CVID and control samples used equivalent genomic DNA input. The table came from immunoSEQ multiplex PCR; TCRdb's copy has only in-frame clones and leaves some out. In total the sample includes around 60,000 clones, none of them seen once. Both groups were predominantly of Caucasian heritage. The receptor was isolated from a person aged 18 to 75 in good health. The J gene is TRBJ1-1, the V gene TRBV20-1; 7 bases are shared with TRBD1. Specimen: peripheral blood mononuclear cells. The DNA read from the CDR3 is TGCAGTGCTTTAAGATCAGGGACAGTCACTGAA. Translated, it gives CSALRSGTVTE. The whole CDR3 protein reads CSALRSGTVTEAFF.